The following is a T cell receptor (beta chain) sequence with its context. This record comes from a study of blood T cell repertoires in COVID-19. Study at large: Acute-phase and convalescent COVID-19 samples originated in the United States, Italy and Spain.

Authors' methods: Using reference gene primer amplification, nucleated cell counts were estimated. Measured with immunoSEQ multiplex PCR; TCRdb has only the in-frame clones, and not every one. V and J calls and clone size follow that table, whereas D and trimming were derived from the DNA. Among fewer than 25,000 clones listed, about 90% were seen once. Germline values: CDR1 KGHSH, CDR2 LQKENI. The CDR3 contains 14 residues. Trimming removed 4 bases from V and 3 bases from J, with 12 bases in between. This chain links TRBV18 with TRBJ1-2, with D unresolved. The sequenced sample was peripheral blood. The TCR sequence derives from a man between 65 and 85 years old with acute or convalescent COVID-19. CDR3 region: CASSRPPTDYGYTF. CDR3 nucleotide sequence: TGTGCCAGCTCACGACCACCCACGGACTATGGCTACACCTTC.